The source of this T cell receptor (beta chain) is a study of CD8 T cells in Susac syndrome. The RNA input was roughly 0.45 to 1 ug, and it was reverse transcribed with random hexamers. Each CDR3 protein gets one entry after TCRdb re-called the immunoSEQ multiplex PCR reads with MiXCR. The sample yields about 300,000 distinct CDR3 sequences, 65% to 90% seen once. Sequences were obtained from CD8+ T cells from PBMCs. This sequence originates from a human donor with multiple sclerosis.

CDR3 sequence: CASSEGSHRAYEQYF. The CDR3 coding sequence is TGTGCCAGCAGTGAAGGCTCTCACAGGGCCTACGAGCAGTACTTC. This chain connects TRBV2 to TRBJ2-7; D perhaps matches TRBD1 (6 bases). In germline, CDR1 is SNHLY, CDR2 FYNNEI. V shed 1 base and J shed 2 bases, with 12 bases lying between them. CDR3 size: 15 residues.